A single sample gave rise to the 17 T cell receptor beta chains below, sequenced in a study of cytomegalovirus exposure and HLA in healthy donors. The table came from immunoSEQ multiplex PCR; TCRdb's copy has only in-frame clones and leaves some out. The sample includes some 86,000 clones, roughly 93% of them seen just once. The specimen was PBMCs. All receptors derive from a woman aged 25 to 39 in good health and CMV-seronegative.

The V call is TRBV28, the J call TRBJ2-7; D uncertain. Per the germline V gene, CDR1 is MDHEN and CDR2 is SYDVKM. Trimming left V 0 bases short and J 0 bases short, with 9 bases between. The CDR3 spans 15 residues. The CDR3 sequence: CASSLWAGNSYEQYF. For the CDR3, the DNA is TGTGCCAGCAGTTTATGGGCAGGAAACTCCTACGAGCAGTACTTC.

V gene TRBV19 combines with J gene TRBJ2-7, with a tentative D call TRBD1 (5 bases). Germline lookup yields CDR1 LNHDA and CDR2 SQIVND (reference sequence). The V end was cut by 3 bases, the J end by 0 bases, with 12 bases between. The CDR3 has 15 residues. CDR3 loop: CASSIGQTDSYEQYF. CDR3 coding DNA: TGTGCCAGTAGTATTGGTCAGACAGACTCCTACGAGCAGTACTTC. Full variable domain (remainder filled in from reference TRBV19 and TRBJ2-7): DGGITQSPKYLFRKEGQNVTLSCEQNLNHDAMYWYRQDPGQGLRLIYYSQIVNDFQKGDIAEGYSVSREKKESFPLTVTSAQKNPTAFYLCASSIGQTDSYEQYFGPGTRLTVT.

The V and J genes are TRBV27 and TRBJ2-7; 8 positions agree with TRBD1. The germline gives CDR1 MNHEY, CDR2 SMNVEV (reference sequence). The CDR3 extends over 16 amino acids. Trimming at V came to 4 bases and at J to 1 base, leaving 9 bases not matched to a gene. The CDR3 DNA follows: TGTGCCAGCAGTTCTTGGACAGGGCTGAGATCCTACGAGCAGTACTTC. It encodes CASSSWTGLRSYEQYF.

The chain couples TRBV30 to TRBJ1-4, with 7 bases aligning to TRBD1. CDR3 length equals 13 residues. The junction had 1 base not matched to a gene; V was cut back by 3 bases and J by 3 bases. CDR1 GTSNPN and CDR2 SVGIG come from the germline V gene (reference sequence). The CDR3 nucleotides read TGTGCCTGGAGGGACAGGCCTAATGAAAAACTGTTTTTT. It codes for CAWRDRPNEKLFF.

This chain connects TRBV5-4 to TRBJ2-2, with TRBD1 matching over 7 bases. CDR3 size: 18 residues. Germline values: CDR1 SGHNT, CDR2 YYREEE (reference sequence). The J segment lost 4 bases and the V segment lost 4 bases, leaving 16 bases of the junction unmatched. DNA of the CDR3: TGTGCCAGCAGCCCCCCGACAGGGCACCAACCCAGCACCGGGGAGCTGTTTTTT. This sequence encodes CASSPPTGHQPSTGELFF. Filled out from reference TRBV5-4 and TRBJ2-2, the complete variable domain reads ETGVTQSPTHLIKTRGQQVTLRCSSQSGHNTVSWYQQALGQGPQFIFQYYREEENGRGNFPPRFSGLQFPNYSSELNVNALELDDSALYLCASSPPTGHQPSTGELFFGEGSRLTVL.

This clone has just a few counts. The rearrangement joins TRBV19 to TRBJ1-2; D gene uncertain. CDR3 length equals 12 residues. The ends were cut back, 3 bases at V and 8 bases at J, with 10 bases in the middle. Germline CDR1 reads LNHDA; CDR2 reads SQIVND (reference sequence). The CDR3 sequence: CASSMREEGYTF. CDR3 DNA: TGTGCCAGTAGTATGAGGGAGGAGGGCTACACCTTC.

CDR3: CASSLVGQGAGGANYGYTF. CDR3 in DNA: TGCGCCAGCAGCTTGGTGGGACAGGGGGCCGGTGGGGCTAACTATGGCTACACCTTC. This chain joins TRBV5-1 and TRBJ1-2; 12 nucleotides align to TRBD1. The CDR3 consists of 19 residues. CDR1 is SGHRS, CDR2 YFSETQ, per germline. V shed 0 bases, J shed 0 bases, and the junction held 9 bases outside the gene matches.

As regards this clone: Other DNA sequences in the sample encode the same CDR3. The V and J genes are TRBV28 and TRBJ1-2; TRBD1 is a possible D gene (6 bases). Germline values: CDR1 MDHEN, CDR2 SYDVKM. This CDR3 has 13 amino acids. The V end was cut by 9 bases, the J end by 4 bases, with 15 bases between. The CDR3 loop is CASSTGLGYGYTF. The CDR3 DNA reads TGTGCCAGTAGCACAGGGCTGGGCTATGGCTACACCTTC.

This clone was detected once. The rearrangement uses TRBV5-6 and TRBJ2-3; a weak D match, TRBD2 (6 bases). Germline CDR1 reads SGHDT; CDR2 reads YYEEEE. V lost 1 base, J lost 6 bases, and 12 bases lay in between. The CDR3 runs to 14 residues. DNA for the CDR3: TGTGCCAGCAGCTTGTGGCGGGGCATCGATACGCAGTATTTT. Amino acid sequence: CASSLWRGIDTQYF.

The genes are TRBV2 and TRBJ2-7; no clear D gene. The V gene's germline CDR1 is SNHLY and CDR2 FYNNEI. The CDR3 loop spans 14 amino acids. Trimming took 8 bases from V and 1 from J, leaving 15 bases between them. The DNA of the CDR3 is TGTGCCAGCGCTCAGACATTTCTATCCTACGAGCAGTACTTC. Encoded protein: CASAQTFLSYEQYF.

CDR3 residues: CASSYRDRLSNQPQHF. In DNA, the CDR3 is TGTGCCAGCAGTTACCGGGACAGATTAAGCAATCAGCCCCAGCATTTT. This chain links TRBV6-5 with TRBJ1-5; 7 bases match TRBD1. Trimming took 2 bases from V and 1 from J; bases not matched to a gene: 5. This CDR3 contains 16 residues. Germline lookup yields CDR1 MNHEY and CDR2 SVGAGI.

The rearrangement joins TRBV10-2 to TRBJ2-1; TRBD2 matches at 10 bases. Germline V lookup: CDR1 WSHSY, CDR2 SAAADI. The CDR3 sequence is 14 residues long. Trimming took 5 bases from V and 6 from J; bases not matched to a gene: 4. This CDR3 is CASSLAGAGNEQFF. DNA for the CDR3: TGCGCCAGCAGTCTAGCGGGAGCAGGCAATGAGCAGTTCTTC.

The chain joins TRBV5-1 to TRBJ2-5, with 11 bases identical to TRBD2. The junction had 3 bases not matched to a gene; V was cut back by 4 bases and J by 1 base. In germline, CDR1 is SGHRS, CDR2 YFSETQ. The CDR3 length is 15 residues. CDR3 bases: TGCGCCAGCAGCCGACTAGCGGGGTCCCAAGAGACCCAGTACTTC. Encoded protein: CASSRLAGSQETQYF.

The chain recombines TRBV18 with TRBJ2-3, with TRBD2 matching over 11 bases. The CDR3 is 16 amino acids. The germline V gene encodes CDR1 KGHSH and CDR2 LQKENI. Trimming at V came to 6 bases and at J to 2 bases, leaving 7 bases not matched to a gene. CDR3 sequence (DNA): TGTGCCAGCTCTCCGAGACTAGCGGGATTCACAGATACGCAGTATTTT. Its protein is CASSPRLAGFTDTQYF.

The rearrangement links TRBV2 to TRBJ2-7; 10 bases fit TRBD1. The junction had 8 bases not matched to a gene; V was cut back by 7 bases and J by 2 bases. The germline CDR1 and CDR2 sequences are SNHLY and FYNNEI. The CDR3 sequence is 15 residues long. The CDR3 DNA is TGTGCCAGCAACATCCGGGACAGGGGTCCCTACGAGCAGTACTTC. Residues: CASNIRDRGPYEQYF.

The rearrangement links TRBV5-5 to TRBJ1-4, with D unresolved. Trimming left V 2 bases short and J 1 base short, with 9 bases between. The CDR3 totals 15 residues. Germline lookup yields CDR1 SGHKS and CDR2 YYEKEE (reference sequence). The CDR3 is CASSFFSRTNEKLFF. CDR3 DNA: TGTGCCAGCAGCTTCTTCTCCAGAACTAATGAAAAACTGTTTTTT.

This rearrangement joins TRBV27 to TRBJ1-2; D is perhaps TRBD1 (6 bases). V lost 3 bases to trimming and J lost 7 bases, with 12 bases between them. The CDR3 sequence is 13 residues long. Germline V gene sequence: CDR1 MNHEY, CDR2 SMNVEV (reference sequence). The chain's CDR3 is CASSFQGKSGYTF. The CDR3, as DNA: TGTGCCAGCAGTTTCCAGGGGAAGAGTGGCTACACCTTC.